Given below is one TCR beta chain in context. The sample belongs to a study of blood T cell repertoires in COVID-19. Study-level background: Sites in the United States, Italy and Spain provided acute and convalescent COVID-19 samples. The analysed material was cDNA or gDNA that came from T cells, B-cell-depleted T cells, or PBMCs.

Per the original data handling: How many nucleated cells were present was estimated from reference gene primer amplification. Profiling relied on immunoSEQ multiplex PCR, and the TCRdb table lists in-frame clones only, not all of them. The V and J calls and clone size come from that table; D and trimming were worked out from the DNA. The profile covers 95,000 to 150,000 clones, with roughly 89% appearing a single time and 2% to 2.5% taken by the ten largest. Between the trimmed V and J ends, which lost 0 bases and 0 bases, there was a span of 9 bases. The V gene's germline CDR1 is SGHRS and CDR2 YFSETQ. This CDR3 contains 15 residues.

Material: peripheral blood. This chain uses TRBV5-1 with TRBJ1-2, with D possibly TRBD1 on 5 matching bases. This clonotype was sampled from a woman between 45 and 65 years old with acute or convalescent COVID-19. This CDR3 reads CASSLVGAANYGYTF. The CDR3 DNA reads as TGCGCCAGCAGCTTGGTTGGGGCAGCTAACTATGGCTACACCTTC.